Listed below are T cell receptor beta chains from one sample, sequenced in a study of T cells in Graves' hyperthyroidism and ophthalmopathy. Using its own MiXCR run on the multiplex PCR reads, TCRdb lists one record per CDR3 protein. Of roughly 710,000 distinct CDR3 sequences in the sample, 30% to 40% were seen once. Sequenced material: blood. The receptors were sampled from a woman aged 40 to 50 with Graves' hyperthyroidism. The CDR3 runs from the conserved cysteine through the conserved F or W. The D gene is left open where the match is weak. The size entry is marked missing in some rows and otherwise reads once, few, many or a size class.

V	D	size	J	CDR3	DNA
TRBV20-1	TRBD2	many	TRBJ2-5	CSARWVAGRQETQYF	TGCAGTGCTAGATGGGTAGCGGGGCGCCAAGAGACCCAGTACTTC
TRBV5-5	TRBD1	-	TRBJ1-6	CASSLTGRSPLHF	TGCGCCAGCAGCCTGACAGGGCGATCACCCCTCCACTTT
TRBV7-9	TRBD1	few	TRBJ2-7	CASSPLGDRNYEQYF	TGTGCCAGCAGTCCTCTCGGGGACAGGAACTACGAGCAGTACTTC
TRBV29-1	-	-	TRBJ1-2	CSVDDGGVFYGYTF	TGCAGCGTTGACGACGGGGGCGTCTTCTATGGCTACACCTTC
TRBV19	TRBD1	-	TRBJ1-2	CASCPLEGAGRGGYTF	TGTGCCAGTTGCCCCTTGGAGGGGGCCGGAAGGGGTGGCTACACCTTC
TRBV10-1	-	many	TRBJ1-1	CASSRRKSDNMMARTEAFF	TGCGCCAGCAGTCGACGCAAGAGTGACAACATGATGGCCCGCACTGAAGCTTTCTTT
TRBV7-9	TRBD1	-	TRBJ1-2	CASSSMDREQGYTF	TGTGCCAGCAGCTCTATGGACAGGGAGCAGGGCTACACCTTC
TRBV6-1	TRBD1	-	TRBJ1-4	CASRTLRDRPATNEKLFF	TGTGCCAGCAGAACTCTCCGGGACAGGCCTGCAACTAATGAAAAACTGTTTTTT
TRBV29-1	TRBD1	many	TRBJ1-1	CSVGGQENTEAFF	TGCAGCGTTGGGGGACAGGAGAACACTGAAGCTTTCTTT
TRBV10-3	-	many	TRBJ1-2	CAIRRTGTDANYGYTF	TGTGCCATCAGGAGAACCGGGACCGACGCTAACTATGGCTACACCTTC
TRBV5-8	-	-	TRBJ2-6	CASSPRDPAYVLTF	TGTGCCAGCAGCCCACGGGACCCAGCCTACGTCCTGACTTTC
TRBV13	-	many	TRBJ1-3	CASSLGRFSGNTIYF	TGTGCCAGCAGCCTAGGACGGTTCTCTGGAAACACCATATATTTT
TRBV19	TRBD1	-	TRBJ1-1	CASSIRTGADTEAFF	TGTGCCAGTAGTATCCGGACAGGGGCGGACACTGAAGCTTTCTTT
TRBV29-1	-	-	TRBJ2-7	CGVVSASYEQYF	TGCGGCGTTGTCTCCGCATCCTACGAGCAGTACTTC
TRBV29-1	TRBD2	-	TRBJ2-3	CSVRLAGDTQYF	TGCAGCGTTCGGCTAGCGGGCGATACGCAGTATTTT
TRBV7-9	-	many	TRBJ1-2	CASSPLGVGNYGYTF	TGTGCCAGCAGCCCCTTGGGGGTTGGTAACTATGGCTACACCTTC
TRBV19	-	-	TRBJ2-1	CASSPATHSEQFF	TGTGCCAGTAGCCCGGCCACGCACTCTGAGCAGTTCTTC
TRBV29-1	TRBD1	many	TRBJ1-2	CSVARQGAEGYTF	TGCAGCGTTGCCCGACAGGGGGCGGAGGGCTACACCTTC
TRBV11-2	-	many	TRBJ1-3	CASSSLVGLGTIYF	TGTGCCAGCAGCTCCCTCGTCGGGCTGGGCACCATATATTTT
TRBV7-2	-	-	TRBJ1-5	CASRKGGSDQPQHF	TGTGCCAGCCGAAAAGGGGGTTCTGATCAGCCCCAGCATTTT
TRBV18	-	-	TRBJ1-6	CASSPGLINSPLHF	TGTGCCAGCTCACCAGGATTAATTAATTCACCCCTCCACTTT
TRBV7-2	-	-	TRBJ1-3	CASSLVQDSGNTIYF	TGTGCCAGCAGCTTAGTACAGGACTCTGGAAACACCATATATTTT
TRBV7-9	-	many	TRBJ1-1	CASSSLRGHSDTEAFF	TGTGCCAGCAGCTCCCTTCGGGGGCATAGTGACACTGAAGCTTTCTTT
TRBV4-2	TRBD2	many	TRBJ2-7	CASSQDLGLAYEQYF	TGTGCCAGCAGCCAAGATCTTGGACTAGCTTACGAGCAGTACTTC
TRBV7-9	TRBD1	-	TRBJ1-1	CASSHGDRGTEAFF	TGCGCCAGCAGCCACGGGGACAGGGGCACTGAAGCTTTCTTT
TRBV2	-	-	TRBJ2-5	CASRWTDKETQYF	TGTGCCAGCAGATGGACAGACAAAGAGACCCAGTACTTC
TRBV4-1	-	-	TRBJ1-3	CASSQVNQGGDTIYF	TGCGCCAGCAGCCAAGTTAACCAGGGCGGGGACACCATATATTTT
TRBV24-1	TRBD1	-	TRBJ2-5	CATQDRAFQETQYF	TGTGCCACCCAAGACAGGGCCTTCCAAGAGACCCAGTACTTC
TRBV25-1	TRBD1	many	TRBJ1-1	CASSEDRAEITEAFF	TGTGCCAGCAGTGAAGACAGGGCGGAGATCACTGAAGCTTTCTTT
TRBV9	TRBD1	many	TRBJ1-1	CASSGGDRGDTEAFF	TGTGCCAGCAGCGGAGGGGACAGGGGAGACACTGAAGCTTTCTTT
TRBV7-9	TRBD1	many	TRBJ1-2	CASTNPRSTGQYYGYTF	TGTGCCAGCACCAACCCCCGCTCGACAGGGCAGTACTATGGCTACACCTTC
TRBV7-9	-	many	TRBJ1-4	CASSFGGLDIEKLFF	TGTGCCAGCAGCTTCGGGGGCCTGGATATTGAAAAACTGTTTTTT
TRBV7-8	TRBD1	many	TRBJ1-4	CASSLATRGHSEKLFF	TGTGCCAGCAGCTTAGCTACCAGGGGGCATAGTGAAAAACTGTTTTTT